This TCR beta chain derives from a study of T cell responses to AZD1222 COVID-19 vaccine. Study-level results: In a largely white British group with more females than males, clonal diversity was possibly underestimated. Only a handful of people who got AZD1222 tested seropositive at baseline. There were repertoire samples only from the period after the peak T cell response.

Generated by immunoSEQ multiplex PCR, the TCRdb table keeps only in-frame clones and is missing some. The sample yields about 180,000 clones, 90% to 95% seen once. The CDR3 spans 13 residues. The germline CDR1 and CDR2 sequences are LNHDA and SQIVND (reference sequence). Deletions cut 9 bases from V and 0 bases from J, with 9 bases between. A note on this clone: Its specificity is not known.

Sequenced material: peripheral blood, taken on day 0 of AZD1222 vaccination. The receptor's source is an adult in good health. The chain joins TRBV19 to TRBJ2-1, with D possibly TRBD2 on 6 matching bases. Here the CDR3 reads CASRGISYNEQFF. The CDR3 DNA is TGTGCCAGCCGCGGGATCTCCTACAATGAGCAGTTCTTC.